Listed here are 19 T cell receptor beta chains from one sample, sequenced in a study of response to subunit inactivated influenza vaccine. TCRdb re-called the RT-PCR reads through MiXCR, storing one row per CDR3 protein. The table has more than 500,000 distinct CDR3 sequences, around 11% seen once. This sample was also put to use in a study of T cells expressing NK-cell markers. That investigation notes: The authors made TCR beta cDNA libraries by 5'RACE template switching. This switching added a universal primer site and UMIs.

Source: PBMCs from blood, taken on the day of vaccination. The receptors shown here come from a man in his fifties or sixties who received an inactivated influenza vaccine.

CDR3 region: CASRSFTGGGIYEQYF. CDR3 sequence (DNA): TGTGCCAGCAGAAGTTTCACAGGGGGCGGTATCTACGAGCAGTACTTC. The gene calls are TRBV6-2 or TRBV6-3 and TRBJ2-7; TRBD1 matches 9 bases. The CDR3 runs to 16 residues. CDR1 is MNHEY, CDR2 SVGEGT, per germline. The ends lost 6 bases at V and 3 bases at J; junction bases unmatched: 12.

This clonotype was picked up a small number of times. The chain combines TRBV10-3 with TRBJ1-6, with a tentative D call TRBD1 (6 bases). CDR1 is ENHRY, CDR2 SYGVKD, per germline. The CDR3 has 13 amino acids. Trimming shortened V by 6 bases and J by 11 bases, and 14 bases separated the two germline ends. CDR3 in DNA: TGTGCCATCAGGAAGGGGGATCCGACACCCCTCCACTTT. The encoded protein is CAIRKGDPTPLHF.

A few counts support this clonotype. CDR3 sequence (DNA): TGTGCCAGCAGTTATGGGTCCCGCACAGATACGCAGTATTTT. It yields the protein CASSYGSRTDTQYF. The chain is built from TRBV6-2 or TRBV6-3 and TRBJ2-3, with D unclear. This CDR3 has 14 residues. In germline, CDR1 is MNHEY, CDR2 SVGEGT. With 3 bases removed from V and 1 base from J, the gap between germline ends came to 8 bases.

V and J are TRBV28 and TRBJ2-3, with 7 bases that match TRBD2. Germline CDR1 reads MDHEN; CDR2 reads SYDVKM. The V and J ends lost 6 bases and 3 bases, in that order; junction bases with no gene match: 6. The CDR3 length is 14 residues. The CDR3 region has the DNA TGTGCCAGCAGGGGGGGAGGGCCGACAGATACGCAGTATTTT. It is translated as CASRGGGPTDTQYF.

The chain employs TRBV13 and TRBJ2-7, with TRBD1 identical over 9 bases. Per the germline V gene, CDR1 is PRHDT and CDR2 is FYEKMQ (reference sequence). CDR3 length: 15 residues. V was clipped by 5 bases and J by 3 bases; unmatched bases: 8. Here the CDR3 reads CASSRSDRGSYEQYF. DNA for the CDR3: TGTGCCAGCAGCCGCTCGGACAGGGGCAGCTACGAGCAGTACTTC.

V is TRBV9 and J is TRBJ1-1; D is perhaps TRBD1 (6 bases). Germline loops: CDR1 SGDLS, CDR2 YYNGEE. The V and J ends lost 4 bases and 4 bases respectively, with 14 bases between them. This CDR3 has 14 residues. The CDR3 sequence is CASSRTTGITEAFF. Here the CDR3 DNA reads TGTGCCAGCAGCAGAACTACAGGGATCACTGAAGCTTTCTTT.

The chain uses TRBV12-3 or TRBV12-4 and TRBJ2-5; D might be TRBD2 (6 bases). The V gene lost 5 bases and the J gene lost 3 bases, with 13 bases spanning the gap. The CDR3 spans 14 residues. The CDR3 here is CASSALWGEETQYF. CDR3 sequence (DNA): TGTGCCAGCAGTGCCCTTTGGGGGGAAGAGACCCAGTACTTC.

The gene calls are TRBV11-2 and TRBJ2-1; the match to TRBD2 covers 9 bases. The CDR3 is 16 residues long. V shed 2 bases, J shed 7 bases, and the junction held 9 bases outside the gene matches. Germline V gene data show CDR1 as SGHAT and CDR2 as FQNNGV. The CDR3 DNA reads TGTGCCAGCAGCTTAAGCGGGGGGCTCGCCGTTAATGAGCAGTTCTTC. The encoded protein is CASSLSGGLAVNEQFF.

This clonotype was recorded many times. V and J are TRBV5-1 and TRBJ1-1; no firm D call. Trimming left V 2 bases short and J 0 bases short, with 5 bases between. The germline CDR1 and CDR2 sequences are SGHRS and YFSETQ. The CDR3 totals 13 residues. CDR3 bases: TGCGCCAGCAGCTTCCGGGTGAACACTGAAGCTTTCTTT. Translating gives CASSFRVNTEAFF.

In this sample, this clonotype turned up a few times. The chain uses TRBV7-2 and TRBJ2-7; 8 nucleotides align to TRBD1. Germline loops: CDR1 SGHTA, CDR2 FQGNSA. This CDR3 comprises 16 residues. Trimming at V came to 3 bases and at J to 0 bases, leaving 7 bases not matched to a gene. The CDR3 region is CASSLTRDRSSYEQYF. The CDR3 nucleotides are TGTGCCAGCAGCTTGACTCGGGACAGGAGCTCCTACGAGCAGTACTTC.

There are many counts of this clonotype. The chain employs TRBV12-3 or TRBV12-4 and TRBJ2-1; a possible D gene is TRBD2 (6 bases). The CDR3 runs 12 residues. V was cut by 5 bases and J by 8 bases, with 10 bases left in between. The CDR3 DNA reads TGTGCCAGCAGTCTCGGAGGGCATGAGCAGTTCTTC. It translates to CASSLGGHEQFF.

This clonotype appeared a few times. The J gene is TRBJ1-5, the V gene TRBV5-1; D is uncertain. V lost 4 bases, J lost 2 bases, and 13 bases lay in between. The V gene's germline CDR1 is SGHRS and CDR2 YFSETQ. The CDR3 has 15 amino acids. CDR3 sequence: CASSIERGGNQPQHF. CDR3 bases: TGCGCCAGCAGCATCGAGCGAGGAGGCAATCAGCCCCAGCATTTT.

This clonotype was counted between two and nine times. The rearrangement joins TRBV18 to TRBJ2-3; TRBD1 might be the D (6 bases). The CDR3 has 13 amino acids. CDR1 is KGHSH, CDR2 LQKENI, per germline. The ends were cut back, 4 bases at V and 7 bases at J, with 12 bases in the middle. CDR3 bases: TGTGCCAGCTCACTTGAGGACAGCAATACGCAGTATTTT. Its protein product is CASSLEDSNTQYF.

This clonotype was found many times. This chain joins TRBV12-3 or TRBV12-4 and TRBJ1-1; 7 bases are a match to TRBD1. The CDR3 has 14 amino acids. The V segment lost 6 bases and the J segment 4 bases; nucleotides outside the gene matches: 8. The CDR3 sequence: CASRRQGPATEAFF. CDR3 DNA sequence: TGTGCCAGCAGGAGACAGGGTCCGGCCACTGAAGCTTTCTTT.

This chain uses TRBV29-1 with TRBJ2-7; D uncertain. There are 11 residues in the CDR3. The V gene lost 5 bases and the J gene lost 6 bases, with 11 bases spanning the gap. From germline, CDR1 is SQVTM and CDR2 ANQGSEA. The CDR3 region has the DNA TGCAGCGTTATTATCCCGGGCGAGCAGTACTTC. Translated, it gives CSVIIPGEQYF.

Points on this clonotype: Sequence at one end of the junction differs from germline and may be a read error. The chain recombines TRBV7-3 with TRBJ2-4, with TRBD2 matching 14 bases. The CDR3 has 16 residues. Germline assignment: CDR1 SGHTA and CDR2 FQGTGA. CDR3 sequence (DNA): TGCTACTCGGGACTAGCGGGAGTGGGAGGGAAAAACATTCAGTACTTC. It translates to CYSGLAGVGGKNIQYF. Based on the CDR3 plus reference TRBV7-3 and TRBJ2-4, the full variable domain is GAGVSQTPSNKVTEKGKYVELRCDPISGHTALYWYRQSLGQGPEFLIYFQGTGAADDSGLPNDRFFAVRPEGSVSTLKIQRTERGDSAVYLCYSGLAGVGGKNIQYFGAGTRLSVL.

This clonotype was seen at least ten times. DNA for the CDR3: TGCGCCAGCAGCCAACTAATCTTGCAGACCCAGTACTTC. Its protein product is CASSQLILQTQYF. The chain recombines TRBV4-1 with TRBJ2-5; no clear D. V shed 2 bases and J shed 6 bases, with 10 bases lying between them. The germline V gene has CDR1 MGHRA and CDR2 YSYEKL. The CDR3 covers 13 residues.

This clonotype was observed at least ten times. This chain uses TRBV28 with TRBJ1-4, with a weak D call TRBD1 (6 bases). The CDR3 is 15 amino acids. CDR1 MDHEN and CDR2 SYDVKM come from the germline V gene. The V end lost 5 bases, the J end lost 0 bases, and 10 bases lay between the germline ends. The CDR3 spells CASSLTGTTNEKLFF. CDR3 DNA: TGTGCCAGCAGTCTTACAGGGACAACTAATGAAAAACTGTTTTTT. The whole variable domain, remainder taken from reference TRBV28 and TRBJ1-4, is DVKVTQSSRYLVKRTGEKVFLECVQDMDHENMFWYRQDPGLGLRLIYFSYDVKMKEKGDIPEGYSVSREKKERFSLILESASTNQTSMYLCASSLTGTTNEKLFFGSGTQLSVL.

There are a few counts of this clonotype. The genes are TRBV24-1 and TRBJ2-7, with D tentatively TRBD1 (6 bases). This CDR3 comprises 16 residues. Looked up from germline, CDR1 is KGHDR and CDR2 is SFDVKD. Trimming stripped 0 bases from V and 0 bases from J, with 11 bases between. The CDR3 loop is CATSDLVRTDSYEQYF. The CDR3 region has the DNA TGTGCCACCAGTGATTTGGTCCGGACAGACTCCTACGAGCAGTACTTC.